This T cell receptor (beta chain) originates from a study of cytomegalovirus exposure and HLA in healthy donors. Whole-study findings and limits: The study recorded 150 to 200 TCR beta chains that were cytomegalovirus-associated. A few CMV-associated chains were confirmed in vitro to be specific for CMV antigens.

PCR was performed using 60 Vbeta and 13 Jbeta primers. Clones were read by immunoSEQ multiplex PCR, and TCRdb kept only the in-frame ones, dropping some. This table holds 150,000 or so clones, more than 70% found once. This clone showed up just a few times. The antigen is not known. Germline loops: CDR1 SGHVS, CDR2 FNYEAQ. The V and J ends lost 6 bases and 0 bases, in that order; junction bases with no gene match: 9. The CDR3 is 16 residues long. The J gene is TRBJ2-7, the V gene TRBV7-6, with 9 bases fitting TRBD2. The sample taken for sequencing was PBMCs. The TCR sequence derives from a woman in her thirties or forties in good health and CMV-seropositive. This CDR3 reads CASSPRGREGSYEQYF. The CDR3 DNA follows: TGTGCCAGCAGTCCGAGGGGGCGGGAGGGCTCCTACGAGCAGTACTTC.